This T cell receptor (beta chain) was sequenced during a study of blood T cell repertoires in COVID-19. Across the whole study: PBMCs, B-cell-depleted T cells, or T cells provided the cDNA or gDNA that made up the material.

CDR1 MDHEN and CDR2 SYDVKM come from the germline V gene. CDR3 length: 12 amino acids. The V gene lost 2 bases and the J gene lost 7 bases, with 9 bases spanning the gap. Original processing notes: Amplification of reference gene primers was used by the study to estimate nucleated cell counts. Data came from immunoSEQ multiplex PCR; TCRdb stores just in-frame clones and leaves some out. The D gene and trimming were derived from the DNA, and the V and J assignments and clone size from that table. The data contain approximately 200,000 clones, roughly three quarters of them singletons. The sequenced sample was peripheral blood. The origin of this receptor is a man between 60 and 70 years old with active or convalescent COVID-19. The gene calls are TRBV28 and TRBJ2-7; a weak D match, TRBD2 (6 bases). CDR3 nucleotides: TGTGCCAGCAGTTTAGCGGGGAGGGAGCAGTACTTC. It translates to CASSLAGREQYF.